A single sample is the source of the 20 T cell receptor beta chains below, sequenced in a study of somatic mutations in cytotoxic T cells in rheumatoid arthritis. Here immunoSEQ multiplex PCR was the method, and the copy in TCRdb shows in-frame clones only, minus some. This table has 8,500 to 11,000 clones, around 81% appearing once. The source material was CD8+ T cells sorted from blood. These receptor sequences come from a woman between 45 and 65 years old in good health.

This clone showed up just a few times. The CDR3 protein is CASSQEGGLTGNTIYF. For the CDR3, the DNA is TGCGCCAGCAGCCAAGAGGGGGGACTTACCGGAAACACCATATATTTT. This chain joins TRBV4-3 and TRBJ1-3; weak D call: TRBD1 (5 bases). Deletions cut 0 bases from V and 4 bases from J, with 13 bases between. This CDR3 comprises 16 residues. Germline-derived CDR1 and CDR2 are LGHNA and YSLEER.

The CDR3 spells CATKTGQGPNEQFF. The CDR3 DNA sequence: TGTGCCACCAAAACCGGACAGGGCCCCAATGAGCAGTTCTTC. The chain recombines TRBV10-3 with TRBJ2-1, with 8 bases identical to TRBD1. V shed 10 bases and J 6 bases; nucleotides not matched to a gene: 11. Germline assignment: CDR1 ENHRY and CDR2 SYGVKD. This CDR3 has 14 residues.

CDR3 DNA: TGTGCCAGCATTCTGGGCAGCGGGGGGTACCAAGAGACCCAGTACTTC. It codes for CASILGSGGYQETQYF. This rearrangement joins TRBV2 to TRBJ2-5; 9 bases are shared with TRBD2. With V trimmed by 7 bases and J by 0 bases, 9 bases remained unmatched. Germline values: CDR1 SNHLY, CDR2 FYNNEI. The CDR3 covers 16 residues.

This clone appeared once. The chain joins TRBV10-1 to TRBJ2-7, with TRBD1 identical over 8 bases. Germline V gene lookup returns CDR1 WNHNN and CDR2 SYGVQD (reference sequence). V dropped 1 base and J dropped 5; count of bases not matched to a gene: 7. This CDR3 comprises 15 residues. The CDR3 loop reads CASSEWGQVMHEQYF. The CDR3 coding sequence is TGCGCCAGCAGTGAGTGGGGACAGGTGATGCACGAGCAGTACTTC.

DNA for the CDR3: TGTGCCAGCAACTCCGGGACACCATACAATGAGCAGTTCTTC. It specifies CASNSGTPYNEQFF. The chain uses TRBV9 and TRBJ2-1, with a possible D match to TRBD1 (6 bases). Germline assignment: CDR1 SGDLS and CDR2 YYNGEE. V lost 6 bases, J lost 4 bases, and 14 bases lay in between. The CDR3 runs 14 residues. Full variable domain (remainder filled in from reference TRBV9 and TRBJ2-1): DSGVTQTPKHLITATGQRVTLRCSPRSGDLSVYWYQQSLDQGLQFLIQYYNGEERAKGNILERFSAQQFPDLHSELNLSSLELGDSALYFCASNSGTPYNEQFFGPGTRLTVL.

The V gene is TRBV6-4, the J gene TRBJ2-6; the D gene is possibly TRBD1 (5 bases). The CDR3 consists of 16 residues. Germline V lookup: CDR1 MRHNA, CDR2 SNTAGT. V lost 6 bases and J 0 bases, leaving 12 bases between the germline ends. The CDR3 region is CASSLDSISGANVLTF. CDR3 sequence (DNA): TGTGCCAGCAGCCTCGACAGTATCTCTGGGGCCAACGTCCTGACTTTC.

V usage is TRBV2 and J usage is TRBJ1-6; TRBD1 aligns across 10 bases. The V segment lost 6 bases and the J segment 7 bases; nucleotides outside the gene matches: 9. The CDR3 is made up of 16 amino acids. Germline CDR1 and CDR2: SNHLY and FYNNEI. CDR3 protein: CASSTGTGVENSPLHF. CDR3 coding DNA: TGTGCCAGCAGCACCGGGACAGGGGTCGAGAATTCACCCCTCCACTTT. The entire variable domain, with the rest obtained from reference TRBV2 and TRBJ1-6, is as follows: EPEVTQTPSHQVTQMGQEVILRCVPISNHLYFYWYRQILGQKVEFLVSFYNNEISEKSEIFDDQFSVERPDGSNFTLKIRSTKLEDSAMYFCASSTGTGVENSPLHFGNGTRLTVT.

The chain is built from TRBV10-2 and TRBJ2-3; 11 positions match TRBD1. In germline, CDR1 is WSHSY, CDR2 SAAADI. This CDR3 region has 15 residues. After removal of 5 bases from V and 4 bases from J, the junction contained 5 bases not matched to a gene. For the CDR3, the DNA is TGCGCCAGCAGTCGGACAGGGGGCTTTTCAGATACGCAGTATTTT. Amino acid sequence: CASSRTGGFSDTQYF.

The chain combines TRBV27 with TRBJ2-7; possibly TRBD1 for D (5 bases). CDR3 length: 13 residues. The germline V gene has CDR1 MNHEY and CDR2 SMNVEV (reference sequence). Trimming shortened V by 5 bases and J by 6 bases, and 14 bases separated the two germline ends. The CDR3 loop reads CASSGQGYREQYF. The CDR3 nucleotides are TGTGCCAGCAGTGGGCAGGGTTATCGCGAGCAGTACTTC.

V usage is TRBV6-5 and J usage is TRBJ1-2; D is perhaps TRBD1 (6 bases). The CDR3 covers 13 residues. CDR1 is MNHEY and CDR2 is SVGAGI in the germline V gene. V lost 0 bases to trimming and J lost 8 bases, with 10 bases between them. This chain's CDR3 is CASSYSGGRGYTF. In DNA, the CDR3 is TGTGCCAGCAGTTACTCTGGGGGCAGAGGCTACACCTTC.

The chain recombines TRBV11-2 with TRBJ2-1; 8 bases match TRBD2. CDR1 and CDR2 (germline): SGHAT, FQNNGV. J was trimmed by 3 bases and V by 1 base; bases with no gene match: 5. The CDR3 length is 16 residues. CDR3 protein: CASSLGSGGLYNEQFF. The CDR3 DNA is TGTGCCAGCAGCTTAGGAAGCGGGGGCCTCTACAATGAGCAGTTCTTC.

The table lists this clone with a few counts. The rearrangement joins TRBV5-8 to TRBJ2-7, with 7 bases fitting TRBD1. J gave up 6 bases and V 0 bases, and 3 bases lay outside the gene matches. Germline V gene data show CDR1 as SGHTS and CDR2 as YDEGEE. This CDR3 region has 13 residues. The CDR3 here is CASSLGRGIEQYF. The CDR3 nucleotides are TGTGCCAGCAGCTTGGGCAGGGGGATCGAGCAGTACTTC.

This clone was seen a handful of times. The rearrangement joins TRBV4-3 to TRBJ2-3, with 8 bases lining up with TRBD1. The CDR3 spans 17 residues. V shed 0 bases and J 4 bases; nucleotides not matched to a gene: 9. Germline V gene lookup returns CDR1 LGHNA and CDR2 YSLEER. The CDR3, as DNA: TGCGCCAGCAGCCAAGATCGAGCAGGGGGCAGTGCAGATACGCAGTATTTT. This sequence encodes CASSQDRAGGSADTQYF.

This chain connects TRBV18 to TRBJ2-3; D is perhaps TRBD1 (6 bases). This CDR3 spans 12 amino acids. Looked up from germline, CDR1 is KGHSH and CDR2 is LQKENI. V was shortened by 6 bases and J by 9 bases, with 13 bases between the two germline ends. CDR3 region: CASSQGIGTQYF. The CDR3 DNA is TGTGCCAGCTCGCAGGGGATCGGCACGCAGTATTTT.

This chain links TRBV5-4 with TRBJ1-2, with D unclear. In germline, CDR1 is SGHNT, CDR2 YYREEE (reference sequence). Trimming stripped 3 bases from V and 0 bases from J, with 15 bases between. The length of the CDR3 is 16 residues. This CDR3 reads CASSSGNRLANYGYTF. DNA of the CDR3: TGTGCCAGCAGCTCTGGTAACAGATTAGCTAACTATGGCTACACCTTC. Complete variable domain (other parts from reference TRBV5-4 and TRBJ1-2): ETGVTQSPTHLIKTRGQQVTLRCSSQSGHNTVSWYQQALGQGPQFIFQYYREEENGRGNFPPRFSGLQFPNYSSELNVNALELDDSALYLCASSSGNRLANYGYTFGSGTRLTVV.

The CDR3 DNA is TGTGCCAGCAGCAGACCGGGACAGGGGACCTCCTACGAGCAGTACTTC. Its protein product is CASSRPGQGTSYEQYF. The chain employs TRBV21-1 and TRBJ2-7; no check of the table's D call, TRBD1, against the DNA was made. TRBV21-1 is described as a pseudogene. The CDR3 extends over 16 amino acids.

This clone was detected only once. The chain couples TRBV11-2 to TRBJ2-1; 13 nucleotides line up with TRBD2. V shed 5 bases, J shed 8 bases, and the junction held 6 bases outside the gene matches. CDR1 is SGHAT and CDR2 is FQNNGV in the germline V gene. The CDR3 loop spans 15 amino acids. This CDR3 reads CASSRTSGSIDEQFF. Here the CDR3 DNA reads TGTGCCAGCAGCCGGACTAGCGGGAGTATCGATGAGCAGTTCTTC.

Only one count was recorded for this clone. The chain couples TRBV30 to TRBJ2-7, with D hard to call. From germline, CDR1 is GTSNPN and CDR2 SVGIG (reference sequence). This CDR3 contains 12 residues. The V gene lost 1 base and the J gene lost 0 bases, with 4 bases spanning the gap. The CDR3 spells CAWSGLSYEQYF. The CDR3 nucleotides are TGTGCCTGGAGTGGACTCTCCTACGAGCAGTACTTC.

The rearrangement uses TRBV28 and TRBJ2-1; TRBD2 matches 10 bases. V was pared by 6 bases and J by 0 bases, with 17 bases of the junction left unmatched. The length of the CDR3 is 20 residues. Per germline, CDR1 MDHEN and CDR2 SYDVKM. CDR3 coding DNA: TGTGCCAGCAGCACACCCTTTAAGCGGGAGGGCCTTGGCTCCTACAATGAGCAGTTCTTC. Protein sequence: CASSTPFKREGLGSYNEQFF. The whole variable domain, filled in from reference TRBV28 and TRBJ2-1, reads DVKVTQSSRYLVKRTGEKVFLECVQDMDHENMFWYRQDPGLGLRLIYFSYDVKMKEKGDIPEGYSVSREKKERFSLILESASTNQTSMYLCASSTPFKREGLGSYNEQFFGPGTRLTVL.

This clone was seen only a few times. The chain is built from TRBV6-1 and TRBJ2-2; TRBD1 is a possible D gene (5 bases). This CDR3 has 14 amino acids. V was pared by 10 bases and J by 3 bases, with 15 bases between. CDR1 and CDR2 from the germline V gene are MNHNS and SASEGT. The DNA of the CDR3 is TGTGCCACCACAAAGCAGGGCGACACCGGGGAGCTGTTTTTT. It translates to CATTKQGDTGELFF.